A selection of T cell receptor beta chains follows, all from one sample in a study of beta chain features in type 1 diabetes. The method was immunoSEQ multiplex PCR; TCRdb's version includes in-frame clones alone and lacks a portion of them. Altogether under 450,000 clones are present, 11% to 15% being singletons, with the ten largest covering approximately 0.038%. The sample was naive CD4+ T cells from blood. These receptors originate from a young man in good health. Each CDR3 is given with its conserved first and last residue. Each record gives: D gene, clone size, V gene, J gene, CDR3 protein, CDR3 DNA. The D gene is left open where the match is weak. Clone size is stated in some rows and not others, as once, few, many or a class when expanded.

>-|few|TRBV5-1|TRBJ2-5
CASSSSGTQETQYF
TGCGCCAGCAGCTCCTCGGGGACCCAAGAGACCCAGTACTTC
>-|-|TRBV21-1|TRBJ2-1
CASPGQGDSEQFF
TGTGCCAGTCCGGGACAGGGGGATTCTGAGCAGTTCTTC
>TRBD1|few|TRBV2|TRBJ1-6
CASRASRWTGVAYNSPLHF
TGTGCCAGCAGGGCTTCCCGGTGGACAGGGGTCGCCTATAATTCACCCCTCCACTTT
>-|-|TRBV19|TRBJ1-5
CASSTRGNQPQHF
TGTGCCAGTAGTACGCGGGGCAATCAGCCCCAGCATTTT
>-|few|TRBV19|TRBJ2-5
CASGPRDETQYF
TGTGCCAGTGGCCCTAGGGATGAGACCCAGTACTTC
>-|few|TRBV27|TRBJ2-2
CASSFEPNTGELFF
TGTGCCAGCAGTTTCGAGCCTAACACCGGGGAGCTGTTTTTT
>-|few|TRBV9|TRBJ1-1
CASSVFGTPMNTEAFF
TGTGCCAGCAGCGTATTCGGGACACCAATGAACACTGAAGCTTTCTTT
>TRBD1|-|TRBV4-2|TRBJ1-4
CASSQVGVMRTGNEKLFF
TGTGCCAGCAGCCAAGTGGGTGTTATGAGGACAGGGAATGAAAAACTGTTTTTT
>TRBD2|few|TRBV9|TRBJ2-2
CASSPSGRALTGELFF
TGTGCCAGCAGCCCTAGCGGGAGGGCCCTGACCGGGGAGCTGTTTTTT
>-|-|TRBV4-3|TRBJ1-4
CASSQGQGNEKLFF
TGCGCCAGCAGCCAAGGGCAGGGGAATGAAAAACTGTTTTTT
>TRBD2|few|TRBV11-2|TRBJ2-4
CASRPGTSLSKNIQYF
TGTGCCAGCAGGCCCGGGACTAGTTTGTCCAAAAACATTCAGTACTTC
>TRBD1|few|TRBV15|TRBJ1-2
CATSSGQGAYGYTF
TGTGCCACCAGCAGCGGACAGGGCGCTTATGGCTACACCTTC
>-|few|TRBV9|TRBJ2-6
CASSVALGGYSGANVLTF
TGTGCCAGCAGCGTAGCCCTCGGGGGTTACTCTGGGGCCAACGTCCTGACTTTC
>-|few|TRBV15|TRBJ2-7
CATSRSWGANSYEQYF
TGTGCCACCAGCAGATCCTGGGGCGCCAACTCCTACGAGCAGTACTTC
>TRBD2|few|TRBV9|TRBJ2-5
CASSVGNSGRETQYF
TGTGCCAGCAGCGTAGGGAATAGCGGGAGAGAGACCCAGTACTTC
>-|-|TRBV5-1|TRBJ1-4
CASSGGTGVLNEKLFF
TGCGCCAGCAGCGGCGGCACAGGCGTTCTTAATGAAAAACTGTTTTTT
>-|-|TRBV30|TRBJ1-2
CAQFSPGYTF
TGTGCCCAGTTTTCGCCAGGCTACACCTTC
>-|-|TRBV6-6|TRBJ2-3
CASKRSSATTDTQYF
TGTGCCAGCAAAAGGTCTTCTGCAACCACAGATACGCAGTATTTT
>-|-|TRBV5-4|TRBJ2-1
CASSLTGRAYNEQFF
TGTGCCAGCAGCCTTACAGGACGGGCGTACAATGAGCAGTTCTTC
>TRBD2|few|TRBV10-3|TRBJ2-5
CAISEGTSVETQYF
TGTGCCATCAGTGAGGGGACTAGTGTGGAGACCCAGTACTTC
>TRBD1|few|TRBV29-1|TRBJ2-5
CSVGRQGETQYF
TGCAGCGTTGGAAGACAGGGAGAGACCCAGTACTTC
>-|-|TRBV6-6|TRBJ2-3
CASSYPRIRTNSTQYF
TGTGCCAGCAGTTACCCGAGAATACGGACAAATAGTACGCAGTATTTT
>TRBD1|few|TRBV23-1|TRBJ1-5
CASSRIWTGPQHF
TGCGCCAGCAGTCGAATATGGACAGGGCCCCAGCATTTT
>TRBD1|-|TRBV4-2|TRBJ1-2
CASSRRQGYNYGYTF
TGTGCCAGCAGCCGGAGACAGGGATATAACTATGGCTACACCTTC
>TRBD1|many|TRBV29-1|TRBJ1-1
CSVPGTGAVTEAFF
TGCAGCGTCCCCGGGACAGGGGCGGTCACTGAAGCTTTCTTT
>-|-|TRBV7-6|TRBJ2-6
CASSLAAASGANVLTF
TGTGCCAGCAGCTTAGCGGCCGCGTCTGGGGCCAACGTCCTGACTTTC
>-|-|TRBV7-8|TRBJ2-4
CASSLAVGNIQYF
TGTGCCAGCAGCTTAGCCGTTGGAAACATTCAGTACTTC
>-|-|TRBV30|TRBJ1-2
CAWSVRKGGAYGYTF
TGTGCCTGGAGTGTACGGAAAGGGGGGGCCTATGGCTACACCTTC
>-|few|TRBV4-1|TRBJ2-5
CASSPEDRGASETQYF
TGCGCCAGCAGCCCCGAGGATCGGGGGGCCTCAGAGACCCAGTACTTC
>-|few|TRBV29-1|TRBJ2-5
CSVGVETQYF
TGCAGCGTTGGTGTTGAGACCCAGTACTTC
>TRBD1|few|TRBV4-3|TRBJ1-2
CASSQGWGTGAAINVGYTF
TGCGCCAGCAGCCAAGGCTGGGGGACAGGGGCGGCCATCAATGTTGGCTACACCTTC
>-|-|TRBV6-5|TRBJ2-5
CASRVLIQETQYF
TGTGCCAGCAGGGTCCTAATACAAGAGACCCAGTACTTC
>TRBD1|-|TRBV19|TRBJ2-7
CASSTSTGASYEQYF
TGTGCCAGTAGTACTTCGACAGGGGCCTCCTACGAGCAGTACTTC
>-|-|TRBV7-9|TRBJ2-7
CASSLRTYEQYF
TGTGCCAGCAGCCTACGGACCTACGAGCAGTACTTC
>TRBD2|-|TRBV9|TRBJ2-2
CASSVSGEDGELFF
TGTGCCAGCAGCGTTAGCGGGGAGGACGGGGAGCTGTTTTTT
>-|few|TRBV27|TRBJ2-1
CASSSTYRGGEQFF
TGTGCCAGCAGTTCGACATATAGGGGAGGTGAGCAGTTCTTC
>-|many|TRBV7-2|TRBJ2-1
CASSPEVANEQFF
TGTGCCAGCAGCCCGGAGGTGGCGAATGAGCAGTTCTTC
>-|-|TRBV2|TRBJ2-2
CASSEEGVAGELFF
TGTGCCAGCAGTGAAGAAGGGGTTGCCGGGGAGCTGTTTTTT
>-|-|TRBV4-2|TRBJ1-2
CASSQVSASNYGYTF
TGTGCCAGCAGCCAAGTATCGGCCAGTAACTATGGCTACACCTTC
>-|few|TRBV11-3|TRBJ2-3
CASSPRLSTDTQYF
TGTGCCAGCAGCCCGCGACTGAGCACAGATACGCAGTATTTT
>-|-|TRBV4-3|TRBJ1-1
CASSQGPVRNTEAFF
TGCGCCAGCAGCCAAGGTCCTGTTAGGAACACTGAAGCTTTCTTT
>TRBD2|-|TRBV25-1|TRBJ2-1
CASSYGLDNEQFF
TGTGCCAGCAGTTATGGACTAGATAATGAGCAGTTCTTC
>-|-|TRBV12-5|TRBJ2-4
CASGPGLAKNIQYF
TGTGCTAGTGGTCCCGGACTAGCCAAAAACATTCAGTACTTC
>-|-|TRBV25-1|TRBJ1-2
CASSDQVINYGYTF
TGTGCCAGCAGTGATCAGGTTATTAACTATGGCTACACCTTC
>-|few|TRBV18|TRBJ2-7
CASSPQATAETYEQYF
TGTGCCAGCTCACCGCAAGCGACAGCGGAGACCTACGAGCAGTACTTC
>-|-|TRBV28|TRBJ1-2
CASNQRTASRGYTF
TGTGCCAGCAATCAACGGACAGCCAGCCGTGGCTACACCTTC
>-|few|TRBV29-1|TRBJ2-3
CSVDPGGDTQYF
TGCAGCGTTGATCCAGGTGGAGATACGCAGTATTTT
>-|-|TRBV7-9|TRBJ1-1
CASSLGVEAFF
TGTGCCAGCAGCTTAGGGGTTGAAGCTTTCTTT
>TRBD1|-|TRBV5-1|TRBJ1-2
CASSLVTGDYGYTF
TGCGCCAGCAGCTTGGTTACAGGGGACTATGGCTACACCTTC
>-|-|TRBV7-9|TRBJ2-1
CASSFPGRQRSYNEQFF
TGTGCCAGCAGCTTCCCGGGACGCCAAAGGTCCTACAATGAGCAGTTCTTC
>-|many|TRBV29-1|TRBJ2-5
CSTRVGQETQYF
TGCAGCACGAGGGTCGGTCAAGAGACCCAGTACTTC
>-|few|TRBV5-4|TRBJ2-3
CASSLVSLSADTQYF
TGTGCCAGCAGCTTGGTTTCATTATCGGCAGATACGCAGTATTTT
>-|few|TRBV7-8|TRBJ1-1
CASSNIMNTEAFF
TGTGCCAGCAGCAATATTATGAACACTGAAGCTTTCTTT
>TRBD1|few|TRBV30|TRBJ1-1
CAWSTPTGHRGTEAFF
TGTGCCTGGAGTACCCCGACAGGGCATAGGGGCACTGAAGCTTTCTTT
>-|-|TRBV7-2|TRBJ2-7
CASSPTPQAYEQYF
TGTGCCAGCAGCCCTACGCCCCAGGCCTACGAGCAGTACTTC
>-|-|TRBV4-1|TRBJ2-2
CASSQFRVVTGELFF
TGCGCCAGCAGCCAGTTCAGGGTTGTGACCGGGGAGCTGTTTTTT
>-|few|TRBV4-3|TRBJ2-7
CASRHRTAGSYEQYF
TGCGCCAGCAGGCACCGGACAGCTGGGTCCTACGAGCAGTACTTC
>-|-|TRBV30|TRBJ1-1
CAWSVRHNTEAFF
TGTGCCTGGAGTGTGCGTCATAACACTGAAGCTTTCTTT
>-|-|TRBV7-3|TRBJ2-3
CASSLTVPDTQYF
TGTGCCAGCAGCTTAACGGTGCCAGATACGCAGTATTTT
>-|-|TRBV9|TRBJ1-2
CASRREDHGYTF
TGTGCCAGCAGGAGGGAAGATCATGGCTACACCTTC